A selection of T cell receptor beta chains follows, all from one sample in a study of T cell changes during pregnancy in multiple sclerosis. Assay: immunoSEQ multiplex PCR; the TCRdb copy retains only in-frame clones and omits some. Among 29,000 or so clones listed, around nine tenths were seen once. This sample comprised CD8+ T cells from peripheral blood mononuclear cells, obtained before pregnancy. Source of these receptors: a female donor with multiple sclerosis, enrolled in a pregnancy study. Each CDR3 is given without its conserved first and last residue.

CDR3aa	v_gene	j_gene
ASSLIDSFSYEQY	TRBV7-2	TRBJ2-7
ASSSLSQQY	TRBV27	TRBJ2-7
ASSFTGATGPYEQY	TRBV7-9	TRBJ2-7
ASSWGVNTEAF	TRBV27	TRBJ1-1
ASSGREQGSTEAF	TRBV4-1	TRBJ1-1
ASSETREGGENEKLF	TRBV2	TRBJ1-4
ATARLGIGWELF	TRBV6-5	TRBJ2-2
ASSLFNRDEQF	TRBV4-1	TRBJ2-1
SVQSGYNEQF	TRBV29-1	TRBJ2-1
ASSLGLYNEQF	TRBV4-1	TRBJ2-1
ASSLGGPREQF	TRBV7-3	TRBJ2-1
ASSSARTEAF	TRBV7-9	TRBJ1-1
ASSLSGETQY	TRBV19	TRBJ2-5
ASTLISYNEQF	TRBV7-8	TRBJ2-1
ASTGVGYGYT	TRBV27	TRBJ1-2
SVEDRGGYT	TRBV29-1	TRBJ1-2
SAKAPNEKLF	TRBV29-1	TRBJ1-4
ASSPVMSVQETQY	TRBV18	TRBJ2-5
ASSDPSGGGNEQF	TRBV2	TRBJ2-1
ASWGTSGGARADTQY	TRBV2	TRBJ2-3
ASRGLRDGYT	TRBV7-9	TRBJ1-2
AWRDNPNTEAF	TRBV30	TRBJ1-1
AWSPGGANQPQH	TRBV30	TRBJ1-5
ASRGRTGGTDTQY	TRBV11-2	TRBJ2-3
ASSLVTGSPLH	TRBV7-8	TRBJ1-6
ASSPFSQGTEAF	TRBV7-9	TRBJ1-1
SVDAGGFEQF	TRBV29-1	TRBJ2-1
ASSQDLGQDNEQF	TRBV4-3	TRBJ2-1
ASSPIVLAGYNEQF	TRBV28	TRBJ2-1
ASSSPGLPSTDTQY	TRBV28	TRBJ2-3
ASSRDISNTEAF	TRBV5-1	TRBJ1-1
ASSFGQGKDFTTDTQY	TRBV5-8	TRBJ2-3
ASSLRSNEQF	TRBV19	TRBJ2-1
ASSIGWGEDTDTQY	TRBV19	TRBJ2-3
ASSFMTALGPQH	TRBV28	TRBJ1-5
ASSYNYRGQDEQY	TRBV5-8	TRBJ2-7
ASSWETFTEAF	TRBV7-8	TRBJ1-1
ASSEGLFPPEQY	TRBV5-5	TRBJ2-7
ASTPGQGVNEQF	TRBV6-6	TRBJ2-1
ASSPTTGAGNQPQH	TRBV7-9	TRBJ1-5
ASSLVIGVGNEQF	TRBV5-4	TRBJ2-1
ASTSRTVNTEAF	TRBV28	TRBJ1-1
ASSLAPRRGLNSPLH	TRBV7-2	TRBJ1-6
ASSTSSHQAGGPSGANVLT	TRBV27	TRBJ2-6
ASSSYIRGSTEAF	TRBV27	TRBJ1-1
ASSPRIEAGELF	TRBV27	TRBJ2-2